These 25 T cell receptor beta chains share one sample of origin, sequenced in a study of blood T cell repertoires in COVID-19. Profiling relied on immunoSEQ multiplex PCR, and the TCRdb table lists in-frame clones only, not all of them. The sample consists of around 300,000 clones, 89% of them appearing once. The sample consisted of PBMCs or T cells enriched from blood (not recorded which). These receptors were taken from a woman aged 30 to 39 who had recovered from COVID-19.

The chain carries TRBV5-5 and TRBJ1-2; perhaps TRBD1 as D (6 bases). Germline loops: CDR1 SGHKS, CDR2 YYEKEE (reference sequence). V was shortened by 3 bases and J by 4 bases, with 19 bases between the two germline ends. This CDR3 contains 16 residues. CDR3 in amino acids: CASSWEQGGESYGYTF. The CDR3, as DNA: TGTGCCAGCAGCTGGGAACAGGGCGGAGAATCCTATGGCTACACCTTC.

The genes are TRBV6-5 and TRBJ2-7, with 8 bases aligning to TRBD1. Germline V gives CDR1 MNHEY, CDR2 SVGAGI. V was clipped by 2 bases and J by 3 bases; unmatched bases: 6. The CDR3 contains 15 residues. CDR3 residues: CASSYGQGLGYEQYF. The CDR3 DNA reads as TGTGCCAGCAGTTACGGACAGGGATTAGGCTACGAGCAGTACTTC.

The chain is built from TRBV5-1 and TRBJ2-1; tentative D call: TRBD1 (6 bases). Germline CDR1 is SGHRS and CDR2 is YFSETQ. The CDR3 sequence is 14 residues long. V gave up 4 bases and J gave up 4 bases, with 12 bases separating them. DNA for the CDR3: TGCGCCAGCAGCGCAGGACAGTTATACAATGAGCAGTTCTTC. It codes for CASSAGQLYNEQFF.

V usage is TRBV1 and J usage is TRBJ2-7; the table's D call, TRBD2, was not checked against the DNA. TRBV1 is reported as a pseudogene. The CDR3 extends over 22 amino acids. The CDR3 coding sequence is TGCACCAGCAGCCAAACACAGGCCGCCGGACTAGCGGGAGGCCATCCCTACTACGAGCAGTACTTC. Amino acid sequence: CTSSQTQAAGLAGGHPYYEQYF.

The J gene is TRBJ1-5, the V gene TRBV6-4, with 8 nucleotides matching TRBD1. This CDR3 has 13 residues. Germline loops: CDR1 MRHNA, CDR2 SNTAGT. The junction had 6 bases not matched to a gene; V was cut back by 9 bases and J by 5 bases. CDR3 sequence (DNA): TGTGCCAGTCACAGGGGGTCCGATCAGCCCCAGCATTTT. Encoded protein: CASHRGSDQPQHF.

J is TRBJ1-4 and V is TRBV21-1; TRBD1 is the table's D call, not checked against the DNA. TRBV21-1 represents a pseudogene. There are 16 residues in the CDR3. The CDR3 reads CASRFTGWGTNEKLFF. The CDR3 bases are TGTGCCAGCAGGTTTACAGGGTGGGGGACTAATGAAAAACTGTTTTTT.

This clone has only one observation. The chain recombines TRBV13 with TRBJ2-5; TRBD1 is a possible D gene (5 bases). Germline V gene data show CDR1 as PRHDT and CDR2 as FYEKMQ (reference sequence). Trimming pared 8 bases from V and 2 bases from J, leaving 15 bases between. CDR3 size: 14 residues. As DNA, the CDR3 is TGTGCCAGCGGGGAAAGGGGTGCACAAGAGACCCAGTACTTC. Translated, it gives CASGERGAQETQYF.

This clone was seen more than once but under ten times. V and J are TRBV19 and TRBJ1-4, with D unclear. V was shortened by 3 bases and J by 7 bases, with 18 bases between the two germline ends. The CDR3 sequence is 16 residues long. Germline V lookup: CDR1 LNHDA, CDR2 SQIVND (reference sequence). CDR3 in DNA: TGTGCCAGTAGTATTCGTGGACTCAATTTGGGTGAAAAACTGTTTTTT. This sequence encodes CASSIRGLNLGEKLFF. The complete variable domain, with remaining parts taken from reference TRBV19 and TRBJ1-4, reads DGGITQSPKYLFRKEGQNVTLSCEQNLNHDAMYWYRQDPGQGLRLIYYSQIVNDFQKGDIAEGYSVSREKKESFPLTVTSAQKNPTAFYLCASSIRGLNLGEKLFFGSGTQLSVL.

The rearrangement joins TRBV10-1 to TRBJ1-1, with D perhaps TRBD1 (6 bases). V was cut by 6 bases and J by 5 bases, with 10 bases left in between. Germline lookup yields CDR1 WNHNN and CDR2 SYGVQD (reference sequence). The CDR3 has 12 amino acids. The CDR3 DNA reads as TGCGCCAGCAGCAGGACAGAGACTGAAGCTTTCTTT. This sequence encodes CASSRTETEAFF.

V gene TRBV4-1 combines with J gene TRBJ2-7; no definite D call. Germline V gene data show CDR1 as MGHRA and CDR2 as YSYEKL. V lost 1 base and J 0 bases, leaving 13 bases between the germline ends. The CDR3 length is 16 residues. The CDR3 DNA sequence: TGCGCCAGCAGCCAAGTTAACTATTTGAGCTCCTACGAGCAGTACTTC. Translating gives CASSQVNYLSSYEQYF.

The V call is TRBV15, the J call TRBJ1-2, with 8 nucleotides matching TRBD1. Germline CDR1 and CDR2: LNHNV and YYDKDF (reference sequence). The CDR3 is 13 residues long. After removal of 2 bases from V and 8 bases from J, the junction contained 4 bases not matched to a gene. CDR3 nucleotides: TGTGCCACCAGCAGAACAGGGGGGGGCGGCTACACCTTC. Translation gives CATSRTGGGGYTF.

CDR3 nucleotides: TGTGCCAGCAGTAACCGGGACAGGGGCGGCTACACCTTC. Translation gives CASSNRDRGGYTF. The chain employs TRBV6-5 and TRBJ1-2, with TRBD1 matching over 10 bases. Germline loops: CDR1 MNHEY, CDR2 SVGAGI. V trimming: 5 bases; J trimming: 8 bases; junction bases outside the gene matches: 5. This CDR3 is built from 13 residues.

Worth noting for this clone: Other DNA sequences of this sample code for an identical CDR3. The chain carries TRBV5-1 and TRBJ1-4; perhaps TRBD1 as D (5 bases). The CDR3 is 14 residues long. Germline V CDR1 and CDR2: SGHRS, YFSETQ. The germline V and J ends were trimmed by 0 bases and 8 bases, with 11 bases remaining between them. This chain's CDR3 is CASSLGREGEKLFF. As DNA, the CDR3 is TGCGCCAGCAGCTTGGGCAGGGAGGGAGAAAAACTGTTTTTT. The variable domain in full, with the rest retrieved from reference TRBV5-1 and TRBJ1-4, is KAGVTQTPRYLIKTRGQQVTLSCSPISGHRSVSWYQQTPGQGLQFLFEYFSETQRNKGNFPGRFSGRQFSNSRSEMNVSTLELGDSALYLCASSLGREGEKLFFGSGTQLSVL.

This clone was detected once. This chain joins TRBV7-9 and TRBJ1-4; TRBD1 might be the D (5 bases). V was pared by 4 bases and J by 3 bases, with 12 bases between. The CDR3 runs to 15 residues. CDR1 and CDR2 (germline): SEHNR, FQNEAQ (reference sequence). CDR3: CASSSSPTANEKLFF. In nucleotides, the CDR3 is TGTGCCAGCAGCTCCTCCCCGACAGCTAATGAAAAACTGTTTTTT.

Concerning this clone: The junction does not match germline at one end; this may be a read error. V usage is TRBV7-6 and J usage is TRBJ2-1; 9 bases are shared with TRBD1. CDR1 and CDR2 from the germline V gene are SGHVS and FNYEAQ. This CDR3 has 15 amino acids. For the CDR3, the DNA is TGTGCCAGCAGCCCAACGCCGGGACAGGGAATTGAGGAGTTCTTC. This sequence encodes CASSPTPGQGIEEFF.

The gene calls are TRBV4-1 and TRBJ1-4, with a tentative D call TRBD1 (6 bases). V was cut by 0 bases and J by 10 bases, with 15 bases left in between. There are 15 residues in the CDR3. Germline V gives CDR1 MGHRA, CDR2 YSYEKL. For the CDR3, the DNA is TGCGCCAGCAGCCAAGAATCACAGGGAGACGGAAAACTGTTTTTT. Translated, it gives CASSQESQGDGKLFF.

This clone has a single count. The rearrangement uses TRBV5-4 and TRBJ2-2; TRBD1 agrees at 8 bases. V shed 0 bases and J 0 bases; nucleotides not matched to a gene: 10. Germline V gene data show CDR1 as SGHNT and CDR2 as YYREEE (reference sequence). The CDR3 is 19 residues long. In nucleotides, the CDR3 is TGTGCCAGCAGCTTGGGGTGGGACAGGAGCGATTCGAACACCGGGGAGCTGTTTTTT. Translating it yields CASSLGWDRSDSNTGELFF.

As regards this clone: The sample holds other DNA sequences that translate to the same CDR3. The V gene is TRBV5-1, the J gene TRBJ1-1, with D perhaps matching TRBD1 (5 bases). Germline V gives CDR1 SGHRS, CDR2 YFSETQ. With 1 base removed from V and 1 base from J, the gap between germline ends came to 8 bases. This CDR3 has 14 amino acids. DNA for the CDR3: TGCGCCAGCAGCTTGCTGCAGGGGAACACTGAAGCTTTCTTT. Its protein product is CASSLLQGNTEAFF. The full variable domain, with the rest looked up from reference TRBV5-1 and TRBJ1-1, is KAGVTQTPRYLIKTRGQQVTLSCSPISGHRSVSWYQQTPGQGLQFLFEYFSETQRNKGNFPGRFSGRQFSNSRSEMNVSTLELGDSALYLCASSLLQGNTEAFFGQGTRLTVV.

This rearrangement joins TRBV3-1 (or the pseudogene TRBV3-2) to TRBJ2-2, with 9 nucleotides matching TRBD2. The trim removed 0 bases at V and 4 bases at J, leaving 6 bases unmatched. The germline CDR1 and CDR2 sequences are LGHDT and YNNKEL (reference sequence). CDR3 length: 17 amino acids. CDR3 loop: CASSQDLLAGSTGELFF. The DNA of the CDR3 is TGTGCCAGCAGCCAAGATCTCCTAGCGGGGTCCACCGGGGAGCTGTTTTTT.

CDR3 in DNA: TGTGCCACCAGCAGGGAGAAGGCGGAGAGAAACACCATATATTTT. It is translated as CATSREKAERNTIYF. The chain couples TRBV15 to TRBJ1-3; the D is unclear. Germline CDR1 LNHNV, CDR2 YYDKDF (reference sequence). V was trimmed by 3 bases and J by 5 bases, leaving 14 bases between them. The CDR3 consists of 15 residues.

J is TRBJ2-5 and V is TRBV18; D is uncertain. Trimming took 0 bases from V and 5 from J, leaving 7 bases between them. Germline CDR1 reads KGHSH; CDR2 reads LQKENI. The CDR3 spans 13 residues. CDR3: CASSPPQMETQYF. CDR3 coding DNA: TGTGCCAGCTCACCACCACAGATGGAGACCCAGTACTTC.

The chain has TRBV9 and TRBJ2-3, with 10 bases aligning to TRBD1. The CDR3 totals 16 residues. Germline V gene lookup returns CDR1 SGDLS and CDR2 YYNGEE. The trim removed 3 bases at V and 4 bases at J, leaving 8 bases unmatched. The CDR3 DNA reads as TGTGCCAGCAGCGAGAGGGGACAGGGGAACGCAGATACGCAGTATTTT. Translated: CASSERGQGNADTQYF.

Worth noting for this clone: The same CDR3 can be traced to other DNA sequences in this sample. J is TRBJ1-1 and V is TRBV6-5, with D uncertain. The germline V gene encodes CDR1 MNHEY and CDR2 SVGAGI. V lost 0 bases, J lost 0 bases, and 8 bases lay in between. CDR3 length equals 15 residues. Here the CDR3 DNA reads TGTGCCAGCAGTTACTCGCGGGGAATGAACACTGAAGCTTTCTTT. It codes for CASSYSRGMNTEAFF.

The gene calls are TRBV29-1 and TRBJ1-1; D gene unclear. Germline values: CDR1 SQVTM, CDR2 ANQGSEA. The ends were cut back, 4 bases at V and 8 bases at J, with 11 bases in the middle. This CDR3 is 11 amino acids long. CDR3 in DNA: TGCAGCGTTGTCCACGGTTCCGAAGCTTTCTTT. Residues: CSVVHGSEAFF.

The CDR3 is CASSNLRLNTGELFF. The CDR3 coding sequence is TGTGCCAGTAGCAATCTCCGACTTAACACCGGGGAGCTGTTTTTT. The genes are TRBV19 and TRBJ2-2, with no clear D. CDR3 length: 15 residues. Germline V CDR1 and CDR2: LNHDA, SQIVND (reference sequence). Trimming took off 6 bases at V and 2 bases at J, with 13 bases between the two ends.